This entry concerns a single T cell receptor (beta chain). What it recognizes is unknown. Primers included in the PCR were 60 Vbeta and 13 Jbeta primers. The protocol was immunoSEQ multiplex PCR, while the TCRdb copy is restricted to in-frame clones and leaves out a portion. Of about 93,000 clones listed, around 81% are singletons. This entry belongs to a study of cytomegalovirus exposure and HLA in healthy donors. Study at large: Unique TCR beta sequences numbering approximately 120 million came from approximately 180 million T cells in an earlier analysis. General observations from the study: According to the study, roughly 180 TCR beta chains were cytomegalovirus-associated. Presence/absence results assume similar sequencing depth per donor, which may not hold. Later analysis associated a missense DCLRE1C variant with TCR beta V- and J-gene trimming.

The V end was cut by 3 bases, the J end by 0 bases, with 11 bases between. The germline V gene has CDR1 SQVTM and CDR2 ANQGSEA. The CDR3 totals 14 residues. Material for sequencing was PBMCs. The sequence derives from a man aged 25-40 years in good health and CMV-seronegative. The genes are TRBV29-1 and TRBJ1-2; tentatively, D is TRBD1 (6 bases). As DNA, the CDR3 is TGCAGCGTTGATTCGGCAGGGGCTAACTATGGCTACACCTTC. This gives the protein CSVDSAGANYGYTF.